One and the same sample provided the 3 T cell receptor beta chains below, sequenced in a study of cytomegalovirus exposure and HLA in healthy donors. 60 Vbeta and 13 Jbeta primers were used in PCR. Sequencing used immunoSEQ multiplex PCR; TCRdb keeps in-frame clones, though not all of them. The profile shows around 140,000 clones, 60% to 85% of them singletons. The sample consisted of PBMCs. All receptors derive from a woman younger than 30 in good health and CMV-seronegative.

This clone was seen just once. The chain carries TRBV7-9 and TRBJ2-7; 8 nucleotides match TRBD2. With V trimmed by 5 bases and J by 2 bases, 8 bases remained unmatched. Germline CDR1 and CDR2: SEHNR and FQNEAQ (reference sequence). The CDR3 spans 15 residues. CDR3 nucleotide sequence: TGTGCCAGCAGCAGAGGAGTAGCGGGAACCTACGAGCAGTACTTC. It is translated as CASSRGVAGTYEQYF.

The rearrangement uses TRBV6-1 and TRBJ1-2; D remains unclear. The CDR3 length is 14 residues. V was pared by 1 base and J by 0 bases, with 6 bases between. Germline assignment: CDR1 MNHNS and CDR2 SASEGT. CDR3 protein: CASSEGAPNYGYTF. The CDR3 DNA is TGTGCCAGCAGTGAAGGGGCCCCTAACTATGGCTACACCTTC.

V is TRBV7-2 and J is TRBJ1-1; 7 bases agree with TRBD1. Germline trimming cut 4 bases from V and 5 bases from J; bases unmatched to any gene: 7. This CDR3 comprises 14 residues. Germline V gene sequence: CDR1 SGHTA, CDR2 FQGNSA. The DNA of the CDR3 is TGTGCCAGCAGCTCTCGGGACAGACGGACTGAAGCTTTCTTT. It specifies CASSSRDRRTEAFF.